A selection of T cell receptor beta chains follows, all from one sample in a study of response to subunit inactivated influenza vaccine. TCRdb re-called the RT-PCR reads through MiXCR, storing one row per CDR3 protein. The sample carries 530,000 or so distinct CDR3 sequences, 12% recorded once. Specimen: PBMCs from blood, collected on the day of vaccination. These receptors were obtained from a man between 45 and 60 years old who received an inactivated influenza vaccine. CDR3s include the opening cysteine and the closing phenylalanine or tryptophan. A D gene is named only where the DNA matches it firmly. For some rows the clone size is stated as once, few or many, or as a class when expanded; others skip it.

CDR3aa	CDR3nt	abundance	v_gene	j_gene	d_gene
CASLGYTHNEQFF	TGTGCCAGCCTCGGCTATACTCACAATGAGCAGTTCTTC	few	TRBV6-1	TRBJ2-1	NA
CASSQDSTGRNEAFF	TGCGCCAGCAGCCAAGATTCGACAGGGAGAAATGAAGCTTTCTTT	few	TRBV4-3	TRBJ1-1	TRBD1
CANSEARIYGYTF	TGTGCCAACAGCGAAGCGCGGATATATGGCTACACCTTC	few	TRBV2	TRBJ1-2	NA
CASSLAAYTGELFF	TGCGCCAGCAGCTTGGCCGCGTACACCGGGGAGCTGTTTTTT	NA	TRBV5-1	TRBJ2-2	NA
CASRPLTDQETQYF	TGTGCCAGCAGACCCCTGACGGATCAAGAGACCCAGTACTTC	few	TRBV2	TRBJ2-5	NA
CASSQEPGLALTDTQYF	TGTGCCAGCAGCCAAGAACCGGGACTAGCGCTAACAGATACGCAGTATTTT	NA	TRBV4-2	TRBJ2-3	TRBD2
CASSLFGRASGEQFF	TGTGCCAGCAGTTTATTCGGGAGGGCCTCGGGGGAGCAGTTCTTC	NA	TRBV28	TRBJ2-1	TRBD2
CASSQILYGQGVPEDTQYF	TGTGCCAGCAGCCAAATCCTTTATGGACAGGGGGTACCCGAAGATACGCAGTATTTT	few	TRBV4-2	TRBJ2-3	TRBD1
CASSLGLGLAGPVEDTQYF	TGTGCCAGCAGCTTAGGGTTGGGGCTAGCGGGACCCGTAGAAGATACGCAGTATTTT	many	TRBV11-1	TRBJ2-3	TRBD2
CSAGGRTSGRSYEQYF	TGCAGTGCTGGGGGCCGGACTAGCGGGCGCTCCTACGAGCAGTACTTC	few	TRBV20-1	TRBJ2-7	TRBD2
CASSYSVSGSTHEQYF	TGTGCCAGCAGTTACTCGGTCAGCGGGAGCACCCACGAGCAGTACTTC	NA	TRBV6-5	TRBJ2-7	TRBD2
CSARRAASTDTQYF	TGCAGTGCTCGCCGAGCGGCTAGCACAGATACGCAGTATTTT	few	TRBV20-1	TRBJ2-3	NA
CAISFSNSRGSYEQYF	TGTGCCATCAGCTTCTCCAACAGTCGCGGCTCCTACGAGCAGTACTTC	NA	TRBV11-1	TRBJ2-7	NA
CASSLEGSNHEQYF	TGCGCCAGCAGCTTGGAAGGCAGTAACCACGAGCAGTACTTC	few	TRBV5-1	TRBJ2-7	NA
CASSVTGTGWPGANVLTF	TGTGCCAGCAGCGTAACCGGGACAGGTTGGCCTGGGGCCAACGTCCTGACTTTC	many	TRBV11-1	TRBJ2-6	TRBD1
CASSQGNRKDIQYF	TGCGCCAGCAGCCAGGGTAACCGGAAGGACATTCAGTACTTC	NA	TRBV4-3	TRBJ2-4	NA
CASRGQGARTDTQYF	TGCGCCAGTCGGGGACAGGGGGCAAGGACAGATACGCAGTATTTT	NA	TRBV5-1	TRBJ2-3	TRBD1
CASSQGGGPGTQYF	TGTGCCAGCAGCCAAGGAGGGGGGCCAGGGACCCAGTACTTC	many	TRBV3-1	TRBJ2-5	NA
CASSRGLLQETQYF	TGTGCCAGCAGTCGAGGACTCCTGCAAGAGACCCAGTACTTC	NA	TRBV6-1	TRBJ2-5	NA
CASSPIRWGRSNQPQHF	TGTGCCAGCAGTCCCATACGTTGGGGACGGAGCAATCAGCCCCAGCATTTT	NA	TRBV6-1	TRBJ1-5	NA
CATSGEGLADYNEQFF	TGTGCCACCAGTGGAGAGGGACTAGCAGATTACAATGAGCAGTTCTTC	NA	TRBV24-1	TRBJ2-1	TRBD2
CASSTLVSGEQYF	TGTGCCAGCAGCACACTAGTTTCAGGCGAGCAGTACTTC	many	TRBV2	TRBJ2-7	NA
CATLGTEAFF	TGTGCCACCCTCGGTACTGAAGCTTTCTTT	NA	TRBV6-2/TRBV6-3	TRBJ1-1	NA
CASSLVRQGGPYEQYF	TGCGCCAGCAGCTTGGTCAGACAGGGTGGGCCCTACGAGCAGTACTTC	many	TRBV5-1	TRBJ2-7	TRBD1
CASSLVGNGELFF	TGTGCCAGCAGTTTAGTGGGAAACGGGGAGCTGTTTTTT	many	TRBV28	TRBJ2-2	NA
CASSRRTSGRAYEQYF	TGTGCCAGCAGTCGCCGGACTAGCGGGAGGGCCTACGAGCAGTACTTC	NA	TRBV27	TRBJ2-7	TRBD2
CASSQFLGATNEKLFF	TGTGCCAGCAGTCAATTCTTGGGTGCAACTAATGAAAAACTGTTTTTT	few	TRBV3-1	TRBJ1-4	NA
CASSSSGGPYNEQFF	TGTGCCAGCAGCTCGAGCGGGGGGCCTTACAATGAGCAGTTCTTC	NA	TRBV7-6	TRBJ2-1	TRBD2
CASSFLTAGDNEQFF	TGTGCCAGCAGCTTTTTGACGGCGGGAGACAATGAGCAGTTCTTC	many	TRBV5-6	TRBJ2-1	TRBD2
CASSSWDSSYEQYF	TGTGCCAGCAGTTCCTGGGACAGCTCCTACGAGCAGTACTTC	NA	TRBV12-3/TRBV12-4	TRBJ2-7	TRBD1
CSARNAGDLSYTF	TGCAGTGCTAGGAACGCAGGGGATTTAAGCTACACCTTC	NA	TRBV20-1	TRBJ1-2	NA
CASSATIDLNTGELFF	TGCGCCAGCAGCGCCACTATCGACCTTAACACCGGGGAGCTGTTTTTT	many	TRBV5-1	TRBJ2-2	NA
CSARRQGARTGELFF	TGCAGTGCTAGAAGGCAGGGGGCCCGGACCGGGGAGCTGTTTTTT	few	TRBV20-1	TRBJ2-2	TRBD1
CASSLGIAGGSNTGELFF	TGCGCCAGCAGCTTGGGAATAGCGGGAGGATCGAACACCGGGGAGCTGTTTTTT	few	TRBV5-1	TRBJ2-2	TRBD2
CSVEKGSPYEQYF	TGCAGCGTTGAAAAGGGGAGTCCCTACGAGCAGTACTTC	many	TRBV29-1	TRBJ2-7	NA
CASSRAEEGGYTGELFF	TGCGCCAGCAGCCGCGCCGAGGAAGGGGGTTACACCGGGGAGCTGTTTTTT	many	TRBV5-1	TRBJ2-2	NA
CASSLSLGLSSYEQYF	TGTGCCAGCAGCCTCTCGCTGGGGTTAAGCTCCTACGAGCAGTACTTC	many	TRBV16	TRBJ2-7	NA
CSVDLSLNTEAFF	TGCAGCGTTGATCTGTCGTTGAACACTGAAGCTTTCTTT	few	TRBV29-1	TRBJ1-1	NA
CASSELKVQEDTQYF	TGTGCCAGCAGTGAACTAAAGGTGCAGGAGGATACGCAGTATTTT	NA	TRBV2	TRBJ2-3	NA
CASSFAGRGNTIYF	TGTGCCAGCAGCTTCGCTGGTCGCGGAAACACCATATATTTT	many	TRBV7-2	TRBJ1-3	NA
CASNTYRNTEAFF	TGTGCCAGCAACACCTATAGGAACACTGAAGCTTTCTTT	NA	TRBV12-3/TRBV12-4	TRBJ1-1	NA
CASSPDRRNEKLFF	TGTGCCAGCTCACCGGACAGGCGTAATGAAAAACTGTTTTTT	NA	TRBV18	TRBJ1-4	TRBD1
CASNRFPLHTDTQYF	TGTGCCAGTAACAGATTCCCCCTACACACAGATACGCAGTATTTT	few	TRBV6-1	TRBJ2-3	NA
CASSLVIPGPKANYGYTF	TGTGCCAGCAGCTTAGTAATTCCGGGACCAAAAGCTAACTATGGCTACACCTTC	few	TRBV11-2	TRBJ1-2	NA
CASSLRGASGANVLTF	TGTGCCAGCAGTTTACGGGGGGCGTCTGGGGCCAACGTCCTGACTTTC	few	TRBV12-3/TRBV12-4	TRBJ2-6	NA
CASSGVGGEQYF	TGTGCCAGCAGTGGGGTGGGAGGTGAGCAGTACTTC	NA	TRBV12-3/TRBV12-4	TRBJ2-7	NA
CASSLGTSGGPTYNEQFF	TGTGCCAGCAGCCTGGGGACTAGCGGGGGGCCTACCTACAATGAGCAGTTCTTC	few	TRBV11-1	TRBJ2-1	TRBD2
CASSLDRVGEQYF	TGTGCCAGCAGCTTAGACAGGGTCGGGGAGCAGTACTTC	many	TRBV7-2	TRBJ2-7	NA
CASGQGAHEETQYF	TGTGCCAGCGGTCAGGGGGCCCACGAGGAGACCCAGTACTTC	few	TRBV7-9	TRBJ2-5	TRBD1
CASSLARGAWEQYF	TGTGCCAGCAGCTTAGCGCGGGGGGCATGGGAGCAGTACTTC	few	TRBV7-2	TRBJ2-7	TRBD2
CASTLGISEQYF	TGTGCCAGCACCCTGGGGATTTCCGAGCAGTACTTC	few	TRBV7-9	TRBJ2-7	NA
CSARGGVSTDTQYF	TGCAGTGCTAGAGGAGGGGTTAGCACAGATACGCAGTATTTT	many	TRBV20-1	TRBJ2-3	NA
CSARTTDRAGYGYTF	TGCAGTGCTAGAACAACGGACAGGGCGGGCTATGGCTACACCTTC	NA	TRBV20-1	TRBJ1-2	TRBD1
CSATLGNTGELFF	TGCAGTGCTACCCTGGGGAACACCGGGGAGCTGTTTTTT	few	TRBV20-1	TRBJ2-2	NA
CASSRDAAYEQYF	TGTGCCAGCAGCCGGGACGCAGCCTACGAGCAGTACTTC	few	TRBV7-2	TRBJ2-7	NA
CASSESKWRASAYEQYF	TGCGCCAGCAGTGAGTCGAAGTGGAGGGCCTCTGCCTACGAGCAGTACTTC	few	TRBV10-2	TRBJ2-7	NA
CASSLGLAGNNEQFF	TGTGCCAGCAGCCTGGGACTAGCGGGCAACAATGAGCAGTTCTTC	many	TRBV7-7	TRBJ2-1	TRBD2
CASTPRGRIRLTEAFF	TGTGCCAGCACCCCTCGTGGGAGGATTCGTTTGACTGAAGCTTTCTTT	NA	TRBV6-2/TRBV6-3	TRBJ1-1	NA